The sequence of this T cell receptor beta chain was determined in a study of blood T cell repertoires in COVID-19. Across the study: Acute and convalescent COVID-19 specimens originated in the United States, Italy and Spain. T cells, B-cell-depleted T cells, or PBMCs provided the cDNA or gDNA that served as material.

Germline values: CDR1 SGHRS, CDR2 YFSETQ. The CDR3 totals 15 residues. The ends lost 3 bases at V and 3 bases at J; junction bases unmatched: 8. In the original workflow: Cell counts per sample came from amplifying reference gene primers. Data came from immunoSEQ multiplex PCR; TCRdb stores just in-frame clones and leaves some out. That table is the source of V, J and clone size, and D and trimming were worked out from the DNA. The table lists over 100,000 clones, over 70% of them singletons. V is TRBV5-1 and J is TRBJ2-7; 8 bases are shared with TRBD1. This TCR was sampled from a woman in her seventies with acute or convalescent COVID-19. The specimen sequenced was peripheral blood. In DNA, the CDR3 is TGCGCCAGCAGCTCCAGGGGGCGGTCTCTCTACGAGCAGTACTTC. Its protein product is CASSSRGRSLYEQYF. Combining the CDR3 with reference TRBV5-1 and TRBJ2-7 gives the whole variable domain KAGVTQTPRYLIKTRGQQVTLSCSPISGHRSVSWYQQTPGQGLQFLFEYFSETQRNKGNFPGRFSGRQFSNSRSEMNVSTLELGDSALYLCASSSRGRSLYEQYFGPGTRLTVT.